Following are 19 T cell receptor beta chains from one sample sequenced in a study of blood T cells in healthy people across ages. PCR was performed a second time for roughly 7 to 12 cycles using a sample-barcoded 5' primer and a J-beta primer mix. A single record per CDR3 protein comes from TCRdb applying MiXCR to the 5' RACE reads. Of 1.5 million to 2 million distinct CDR3 sequences in the sample, about two fifths were seen once. Sequencing was performed on blood. Every receptor here comes from a human donor in good health.

This clonotype turned up a few times. The chain joins TRBV12-5 to TRBJ1-2; D is possibly TRBD1 (6 bases). Deletions cut 1 base from V and 3 bases from J, with 12 bases between. In germline, CDR1 is LGHNT, CDR2 FRNRAP. This CDR3 spans 15 amino acids. CDR3 coding DNA: TGTGCTAGTGGTTTGGAGGCAGGGGAAGACTATGGCTACACCTTC. It specifies CASGLEAGEDYGYTF. The complete variable domain, with remaining parts taken from reference TRBV12-5 and TRBJ1-2, reads DARVTQTPRHKVTEMGQEVTMRCQPILGHNTVFWYRQTMMQGLELLAYFRNRAPLDDSGMPKDRFSAEMPDATLATLKIQPSEPRDSAVYFCASGLEAGEDYGYTFGSGTRLTVV.

This clonotype was seen only a few times. The chain recombines TRBV6-1 with TRBJ2-3; the D is unclear. The CDR3 runs 14 residues. The germline CDR1 and CDR2 sequences are MNHNS and SASEGT. Trimming pared 3 bases from V and 3 bases from J, leaving 10 bases between. This CDR3 is CASSDHPGTDTQYF. The DNA for the CDR3 is TGTGCCAGCAGTGATCACCCCGGGACAGATACGCAGTATTTT.

This clonotype was counted only a few times. One end of the junction does not line up with germline, which may come from a read error. The CDR3 DNA reads as TGTGCCAGCAGCTTTCTCTCCGACGAGCAGTACTTC. Translation: CASSFLSDEQYF. This sequence joins TRBV7-2 and TRBJ2-7; D call uncertain. Germline values: CDR1 SGHTA, CDR2 FQGNSA. The CDR3 is 12 amino acids.

As to this clonotype: Relative to the germline gene, one junction end is altered; a read error may explain this. V usage is TRBV12-3 or TRBV12-4 and J usage is TRBJ2-5, with TRBD2 as a possible D gene (6 bases). CDR3 length: 15 residues. The CDR3 bases are TGTACCAGCAGTTTAAAGTCGGGGGTACAAGAGACCCAGTACTTC. Translation gives CTSSLKSGVQETQYF.

The chain employs TRBV2 and TRBJ2-2, with D perhaps assigned TRBD1 or TRBD2 (6 bases each). Germline V gene data show CDR1 as SNHLY and CDR2 as FYNNEI. The CDR3 consists of 14 residues. V lost 9 bases, J lost 0 bases, and 11 bases lay in between. The CDR3: CASGRTANTGELFF. DNA for the CDR3: TGTGCCAGTGGGAGGACAGCGAACACCGGGGAGCTGTTTTTT.

The rearrangement uses TRBV27 and TRBJ2-3, with D tentatively TRBD1 or TRBD2 (5 bases each). This CDR3 is built from 17 residues. Trimming stripped 2 bases from V and 5 bases from J, with 20 bases between. Germline CDR1 and CDR2: MNHEY and SMNVEV (reference sequence). The CDR3 is CASSLEWGPSVRDTQYF. CDR3 sequence (DNA): TGTGCCAGCAGTTTAGAGTGGGGACCCTCAGTGCGAGATACGCAGTATTTT.

This clonotype was found a few times. This rearrangement joins TRBV12-3 or TRBV12-4 to TRBJ2-3; D perhaps matches TRBD1 (5 bases). Trimming took 5 bases from V and 6 from J, leaving 12 bases between them. The CDR3 loop spans 13 amino acids. The CDR3 protein is CASSQNSGDTQYF. CDR3 DNA: TGTGCCAGCAGTCAAAACTCAGGGGATACGCAGTATTTT.

This chain links TRBV20-1 with TRBJ2-7; tentative D call: TRBD2 (6 bases). The CDR3 is made up of 14 amino acids. Germline V gene data show CDR1 as DFQATT and CDR2 as SNEGSKA (reference sequence). The germline V and J ends were trimmed by 6 bases and 9 bases, with 24 bases remaining between them. In DNA, the CDR3 is TGCAGTGCCGCAATAGCGGCCGGTGGCTGGGGGCAGTACTTC. This codes for CSAAIAAGGWGQYF.

This clonotype was picked up a small number of times. This chain connects TRBV5-5 to TRBJ2-3, with D possibly TRBD2 on 7 matching bases. With 3 bases removed from V and 6 bases from J, the gap between germline ends came to 17 bases. The CDR3 covers 15 residues. The V gene's germline CDR1 is SGHKS and CDR2 YYEKEE (reference sequence). The CDR3 sequence is CASSSLRGAGDTQYF. In nucleotides, the CDR3 is TGTGCCAGCAGCTCCCTCCGGGGGGCAGGTGATACGCAGTATTTT.

V usage is TRBV5-1 and J usage is TRBJ1-2; D not resolved. The V end lost 0 bases, the J end lost 1 base, and 10 bases lay between the germline ends. CDR3 size: 15 residues. The germline V gene encodes CDR1 SGHRS and CDR2 YFSETQ. Here the CDR3 reads CASSLGDGINYGYTF. The DNA for the CDR3 is TGCGCCAGCAGCTTGGGCGACGGAATTAACTATGGCTACACCTTC.

The chain carries TRBV6-5 and TRBJ1-5, with 12 bases that match TRBD1. Germline V lookup: CDR1 MNHEY, CDR2 SVGAGI. This CDR3 has 14 residues. Trimming took 5 bases from V and 6 from J; bases not matched to a gene: 2. The CDR3 reads CASSPGQGAQPQHF. As DNA, the CDR3 is TGTGCCAGCAGTCCGGGACAGGGGGCTCAGCCCCAGCATTTT.

The DNA of the CDR3 is TGCAGTGCTAGACTTACCGGGACTAGGGGCGAGCAGTACTTC. Translated: CSARLTGTRGEQYF. The rearrangement joins TRBV20-1 to TRBJ2-4, with 8 bases lining up with TRBD2. The assigned J gene may be wrong: the sequence end matches TRBJ2-7 better. Germline lookup yields CDR1 DFQATT and CDR2 SNEGSKA (reference sequence). The CDR3 runs 14 residues.

The rearrangement links TRBV25-1 to TRBJ2-4, with TRBD2 as a possible D gene (5 bases). V shed 0 bases and J shed 0 bases, with 12 bases lying between them. CDR3 length equals 17 residues. Per the germline V gene, CDR1 is MGHDK and CDR2 is SYGVNS. The CDR3 nucleotides are TGTGCCAGCAGTGAATATGGGGAGAACCTAGCCAAAAACATTCAGTACTTC. Encoded protein: CASSEYGENLAKNIQYF. Supplemented by reference TRBV25-1 and TRBJ2-4, the full variable domain reads EADIYQTPRYLVIGTGKKITLECSQTMGHDKMYWYQQDPGMELHLIHYSYGVNSTEKGDLSSESTVSRIRTEHFPLTLESARPSHTSQYLCASSEYGENLAKNIQYFGAGTRLSVL.

This clonotype was seen a handful of times. V and J are TRBV20-1 and TRBJ2-1; D is unclear. Trimming removed 2 bases from V and 6 bases from J, with 11 bases in between. There are 13 residues in the CDR3. Germline-derived CDR1 and CDR2 are DFQATT and SNEGSKA (reference sequence). The CDR3 here is CSARRIGFNEQFF. As DNA, the CDR3 is TGCAGTGCTAGAAGGATCGGCTTCAATGAGCAGTTCTTC.

This clonotype was picked up a small number of times. The rearrangement joins TRBV7-2 to TRBJ1-6; the D is unclear. This CDR3 has 16 residues. The V gene's germline CDR1 is SGHTA and CDR2 FQGNSA. Trimming took off 1 base at V and 2 bases at J, with 9 bases between the two ends. CDR3 coding DNA: TGTGCCAGCAGCTTAGGAGAGAGAGCCTATAATTCACCCCTCCACTTT. This translates into CASSLGERAYNSPLHF.

This clonotype was recorded many times. In DNA form, the CDR3 reads TGTGCCAGCAGTTTGAGGGGCCAGGGTTCACCCCTCCACTTT. Its protein is CASSLRGQGSPLHF. The chain employs TRBV12-3 or TRBV12-4 and TRBJ1-6; a weak D match, TRBD1 (5 bases). V was shortened by 3 bases and J by 9 bases, with 12 bases between the two germline ends. CDR3 length equals 14 residues.

The chain recombines TRBV29-1 with TRBJ1-1; D is uncertain. CDR1 is SQVTM, CDR2 ANQGSEA, per germline. V was shortened by 7 bases and J by 2 bases, with 14 bases between the two germline ends. The CDR3 extends over 13 amino acids. Here the CDR3 reads CSAIGPTNTEAFF. CDR3 in DNA: TGCAGCGCCATAGGACCGACCAACACTGAAGCTTTCTTT.

The chain uses TRBV20-1 and TRBJ2-1; TRBD2 agrees at 15 bases. From germline, CDR1 is DFQATT and CDR2 SNEGSKA (reference sequence). J gave up 0 bases and V 6 bases, and 9 bases lay outside the gene matches. The CDR3 has 18 residues. The CDR3 region is CSAVPGLAGGYSYNEQFF. CDR3 DNA: TGCAGTGCCGTACCGGGACTAGCGGGGGGTTACTCCTACAATGAGCAGTTCTTC.

This clonotype has only a few counts. The V and J genes are TRBV15 and TRBJ2-7, with 7 bases lining up with TRBD1. The CDR3 is made up of 15 amino acids. V trimming: 3 bases; J trimming: 4 bases; junction bases outside the gene matches: 9. Germline CDR1 LNHNV, CDR2 YYDKDF (reference sequence). The CDR3 sequence is CATSRNRGPVYEQYF. CDR3 DNA: TGTGCCACCAGCAGGAACAGGGGACCAGTTTACGAGCAGTACTTC.